Listed below are T cell receptor beta chains from one sample, sequenced in a study of control samples from healthy donors and cancer patients. The method was immunoSEQ multiplex PCR; TCRdb's version includes in-frame clones alone and lacks a portion of them. The sample consists of some 150,000 clones, roughly nine tenths of them appearing once. Sequences were obtained from blood. These receptors originate from a young man in good health. Each CDR3 is given with its conserved first and last residue. D genes are given only for firm matches. Clone size, where shown, is once, few, many, or a class for clones that have expanded.

NA,NA,TRBJ2-6,TRBV7-2,TGTGCCAGCAGCTTAGAAGGGTATGGGGCCAACGTCCTGACTTTC,CASSLEGYGANVLTF
NA,NA,TRBJ2-1,TRBV6-5,TGTGCCAGCAGTTGGCCCGGTAACAATGAGCAGTTCTTC,CASSWPGNNEQFF
NA,NA,TRBJ2-2,TRBV19,TGTGCCAGTAGTATAACCGGGAACACCGGGGAGCTGTTTTTT,CASSITGNTGELFF
NA,NA,TRBJ1-1,TRBV7-3,TGTGCCAGCAGCTTAGAGGGGGAGGGCACTGAAGCTTTCTTT,CASSLEGEGTEAFF
NA,TRBD1,TRBJ1-2,TRBV2,TGTGCCAGCAGTCCCCCCGGGACAGGGGGCTTCTATGGCTACACCTTC,CASSPPGTGGFYGYTF
NA,NA,TRBJ2-7,TRBV4-1,TGCGCCAGCAGCCAAGGTGGGGGGACCTCCTACGAGCAGTACTTC,CASSQGGGTSYEQYF
NA,TRBD2,TRBJ2-2,TRBV5-1,TGCGCCAGCAGCTTTAGCGGGGGGGACACCGGGGAGCTGTTTTTT,CASSFSGGDTGELFF
NA,TRBD1,TRBJ1-4,TRBV4-2,TGTGCCAGCAGCCTGGGACAGTATAATGAAAAACTGTTTTTT,CASSLGQYNEKLFF
NA,NA,TRBJ1-6,TRBV29-1,TGCAGCGTACGCGAGGTGGGGGATAATTCACCCCTCCACTTT,CSVREVGDNSPLHF
NA,TRBD1,TRBJ1-2,TRBV6-6,TGTGCCAGCAGTTACGACAGGGACGCGGAGGGCTACACCTTC,CASSYDRDAEGYTF
once,NA,TRBJ1-2,TRBV7-2,TGTGCCAGCAGCTTAGTCCCGGCAGCGGCAGGCTACACCTTC,CASSLVPAAAGYTF
NA,TRBD1,TRBJ2-1,TRBV2,TGTGCCACCCCGGGACAGGGAATATATGAGCAGTTCTTC,CATPGQGIYEQFF
NA,NA,TRBJ2-5,TRBV19,TGTGCCAGTAGTTGGGCGGGGGCGATCCAAGAGACCCAGTACTTC,CASSWAGAIQETQYF
few,NA,TRBJ2-7,TRBV5-1,TGCGCCAGCAGCTTGGATATCGGGAACGAGCAGTACTTC,CASSLDIGNEQYF
NA,NA,TRBJ2-3,TRBV6-2/TRBV6-3,TGTGCCAGCAGTCCACGGAAGCAGGGGCGCACAGATACGCAGTATTTT,CASSPRKQGRTDTQYF
NA,NA,TRBJ1-1,TRBV4-2,TGTGCCAGCAGCCAAATGGGCGGGGACACTGAAGCTTTCTTT,CASSQMGGDTEAFF
once,NA,TRBJ2-1,TRBV3-1/TRBV3-2,TGTGCCAGCAGCCAAGGGATGGACCCCTCCTACAATGAGCAGTTCTTC,CASSQGMDPSYNEQFF
NA,NA,TRBJ2-5,TRBV20-1,TGCAGTGCTAGTCTATGGGGCTCATCAGAGACCCAGTACTTC,CSASLWGSSETQYF
NA,NA,TRBJ2-7,TRBV14,TGTGCCAGCAGCCAAGATGCAGGTGACGAGCAGTACTTC,CASSQDAGDEQYF
NA,TRBD1,TRBJ1-1,TRBV2,TGTGCCAAACCGGGACAGGGGAAAACTGAAGCTTTCTTT,CAKPGQGKTEAFF
few,NA,TRBJ1-2,TRBV19,TGTGCCAGTAGTCCCCGCGGGGGACAACCAGGAGCTAACTATGGCTACACCTTC,CASSPRGGQPGANYGYTF
NA,TRBD1,TRBJ1-1,TRBV11-2,TGTGCCAGCAGCTTCGGGACAGGGAGAACTGAAGCTTTCTTT,CASSFGTGRTEAFF
NA,NA,TRBJ1-1,TRBV9,TGTGCCAGCAGCGTACCGGTTAACACTGAAGCTTTCTTT,CASSVPVNTEAFF
NA,TRBD1,TRBJ2-7,TRBV15,TGTGCCACCAGCGGGGACAGGTTAACCTACGAGCAGTACTTC,CATSGDRLTYEQYF
NA,NA,TRBJ1-5,TRBV7-2,TGTGCCAGCAGCTTAACAGGGATCAGCAATCAGCCCCAGCATTTT,CASSLTGISNQPQHF
NA,NA,TRBJ1-2,TRBV10-3,TGTGCCATCAGTGGCAAGGGGGACTATGGCTACACCTTC,CAISGKGDYGYTF
NA,NA,TRBJ1-1,TRBV11-2,TGTGCCAGCAGCTTAGGGGGGGCAGTGACTGAAGCTTTCTTT,CASSLGGAVTEAFF
NA,NA,TRBJ2-6,TRBV2,TGTGCCAGCAGTGAATTCCCAGGGGTCTCTGGGGCCAACGTCCTGACTTTC,CASSEFPGVSGANVLTF
once,NA,TRBJ2-5,TRBV5-1,TGCGCCAGCAGCATCGGGACCGCCTTCCCGGGGGACGAGACCCAGTACTTC,CASSIGTAFPGDETQYF
NA,NA,TRBJ2-1,TRBV9,TGTGCCAGCAGCGTTATTGACTATGAGCAGTTCTTC,CASSVIDYEQFF
NA,NA,TRBJ2-3,TRBV5-7,TGTGCCAGCAGGGCGGGACTTTCGGGCCCAGATACGCAGTATTTT,CASRAGLSGPDTQYF
NA,NA,TRBJ2-1,TRBV6-5,TGTGCCAGCAGGGACCACCGCCAGTTCTTC,CASRDHRQFF
NA,NA,TRBJ1-1,TRBV9,TGTGCCAGCAGCCCCCGGACCGGAGAAGCTTTCTTT,CASSPRTGEAFF
NA,NA,TRBJ2-3,TRBV19,TGTGCCAGTACCCCTACTCGGGCCCACACAGATACGCAGTATTTT,CASTPTRAHTDTQYF
NA,NA,TRBJ1-6,TRBV13,TGTGCCAGCAGCTTAGGTGAGGGGACTAATTCACCCCTCCACTTT,CASSLGEGTNSPLHF
NA,TRBD2,TRBJ2-2,TRBV9,TGTGCCAGCAGCGTAGGGGCTAGCGGGGGGGCCGTTACCGGGGAGCTGTTTTTT,CASSVGASGGAVTGELFF
NA,NA,TRBJ2-6,TRBV7-3,TGTGCCAGCAGCCCGAGGGGTGGGGCCAACGTCCTGACTTTC,CASSPRGGANVLTF
NA,NA,TRBJ1-2,TRBV30,TGTGCCTGGGGGACTAATCAGGGTGTCAATGGCTACACCTTC,CAWGTNQGVNGYTF
NA,NA,TRBJ2-5,TRBV7-8,TGTGCCAGCAGCGCCAGACGGGATAGAAAGACCCAGTACTTC,CASSARRDRKTQYF
few,NA,TRBJ2-2,TRBV4-1,TGCGCCAGCAGCCAAGCAGGTCGGGGCACCGGGGAGCTGTTTTTT,CASSQAGRGTGELFF
NA,TRBD2,TRBJ2-7,TRBV9,TGTGCCAGCAGCGTAGGCGGGGGGGTTTTCGAGCAGTACTTC,CASSVGGGVFEQYF
NA,NA,TRBJ1-1,TRBV9,TGTGCCAGCAGCGCGTCCGGTGGGGCGATGAACACTGAAGCTTTCTTT,CASSASGGAMNTEAFF
NA,NA,TRBJ2-7,TRBV5-1,TGCGCCAGCTCCCTGGCCGTGACCTACGAGCAGTACTTC,CASSLAVTYEQYF
NA,TRBD1,TRBJ1-2,TRBV5-1,TGCGCCAGCAGCTTGGCTGGGACAGAGCCGAACTATGGCTACACCTTC,CASSLAGTEPNYGYTF
NA,NA,TRBJ1-3,TRBV11-2,TGTGCCAGCAGCCTCGGCGGGGGACCTGGAAACACCATATATTTT,CASSLGGGPGNTIYF
NA,NA,TRBJ1-1,TRBV3-1/TRBV3-2,TGTGCCACTACAGGAGCAGGGCGAATCACTGAAGCTTTCTTT,CATTGAGRITEAFF
NA,NA,TRBJ1-6,TRBV18,TGTGCCAGCTCACCCGCACAGAATTCACCCCTCCACTTT,CASSPAQNSPLHF
NA,TRBD1,TRBJ1-5,TRBV5-1,TGCGCCAGCAGCCCAGGACAGGGCCTCAATCAGCCCCAGCATTTT,CASSPGQGLNQPQHF
NA,TRBD2,TRBJ2-3,TRBV27,TGTGCCAGCAGTTCCACTAGCGGGGGGAACACAGATACGCAGTATTTT,CASSSTSGGNTDTQYF
NA,NA,TRBJ1-6,TRBV6-6,TGTGCCAGCAGTTACTCAGGTCTTAATTCACCCCTCCACTTT,CASSYSGLNSPLHF
NA,NA,TRBJ1-5,TRBV16,TGTGCCAGCAGCCAAGGACAGCGTAGCAATCAGCCCCAGCATTTT,CASSQGQRSNQPQHF
NA,NA,TRBJ1-6,TRBV19,TGTGCCAGTAGTATAGTCGAGGGAGGTTCACCCCTCCACTTT,CASSIVEGGSPLHF
NA,NA,TRBJ2-7,TRBV5-4,NA,CASSLSSAPGEQYF
NA,TRBD1,TRBJ1-2,TRBV5-1,TGCGCCAGCCGAGGGGTCCAGGGACAGGGGACTGGCTACACCTTC,CASRGVQGQGTGYTF
NA,TRBD1,TRBJ2-2,TRBV12-3/TRBV12-4,TGTGCCAGCAGTGCCAGGGGGCTCGGGGAGCTGTTTTTT,CASSARGLGELFF
NA,NA,TRBJ1-1,TRBV7-9,TGTGCCAGCAGCCCCGGACAGCTTAACACTGAAGCTTTCTTT,CASSPGQLNTEAFF
NA,NA,TRBJ2-4,TRBV7-2,TGTGCCAGCAGCTTAAGGGGGCGGGGCAAAAACATTCAGTACTTC,CASSLRGRGKNIQYF
NA,NA,TRBJ1-1,TRBV21-1,TGTGCCAGCAGCAAAGGGCGGACCCTGAACACTGAAGCTTTCTTT,CASSKGRTLNTEAFF